This record looks at one T cell receptor beta chain sequence and its context. Germline CDR1 SEHNR, CDR2 FQNEAQ (reference sequence). The ends lost 3 bases at V and 10 bases at J; junction bases unmatched: 11. The CDR3 extends over 14 amino acids. This entry comes from a study of patients and donors after allogeneic stem cell transplantation. TCRdb re-analysed the RT-PCR reads in MiXCR, keeping a single row per CDR3 protein. The repertoire includes some 880,000 distinct CDR3 sequences, more than 15% of them detected once, and about 6% sits in the top ten. The sample was blood, either unsorted or a sorted T cell fraction (not recorded which). The TCR sequence derives from a human donor who was either an allogeneic HSCT recipient or a stem cell or donor lymphocyte infusion donor (not recorded which). It is not recorded whose cells these are; they may come from a transplant donor. V is TRBV7-9 and J is TRBJ2-5, with 7 bases matching TRBD1. CDR3 sequence reads: CASSLMGQTWDQYF. The CDR3 nucleotides read TGTGCCAGCAGCTTGATGGGACAGACCTGGGACCAGTACTTC.